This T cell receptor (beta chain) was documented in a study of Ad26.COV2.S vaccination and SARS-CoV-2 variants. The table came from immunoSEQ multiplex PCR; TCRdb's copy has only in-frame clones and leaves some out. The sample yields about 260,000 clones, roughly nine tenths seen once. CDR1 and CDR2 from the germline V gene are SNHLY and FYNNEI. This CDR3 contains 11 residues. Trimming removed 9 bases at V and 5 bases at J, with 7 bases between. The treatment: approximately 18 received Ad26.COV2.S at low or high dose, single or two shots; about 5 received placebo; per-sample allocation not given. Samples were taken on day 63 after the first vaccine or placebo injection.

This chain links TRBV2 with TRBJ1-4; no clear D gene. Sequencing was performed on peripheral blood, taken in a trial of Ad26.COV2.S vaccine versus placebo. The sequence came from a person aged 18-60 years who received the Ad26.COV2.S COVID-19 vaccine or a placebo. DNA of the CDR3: TGTGCCAGTGAACAGAATGAAAAACTGTTTTTT. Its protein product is CASEQNEKLFF.